One and the same sample provided the 21 T cell receptor beta chains below, sequenced in a study of T cells in Graves' hyperthyroidism and ophthalmopathy. Researchers took RNA transcripts and amplified the TCR beta CDR3 regions from them. HTBI primers were the set used in a first-round RT-PCR of the TCR CDR3. TCRdb reanalysed the multiplex PCR reads using MiXCR and keeps one entry per CDR3 protein. The sample carries fewer than 850,000 distinct CDR3 sequences, 15% to 20% recorded once. Input material: blood. The receptor source for this set is a middle-aged man with Graves' hyperthyroidism.

A note on this clonotype: A much larger clonotype is one base distant, so this may be a read error. The chain has TRBV30 and TRBJ1-2; possibly TRBD1 for D (6 bases). V lost 0 bases, J lost 8 bases, and 13 bases lay in between. The CDR3 is 13 amino acids. The germline V gene has CDR1 GTSNPN and CDR2 SVGIG (reference sequence). The CDR3 DNA reads TGTGCCTGGAGTGTTGGGCCAGGGGACGGCTACACCTTC. This gives the protein CAWSVGPGDGYTF.

This clonotype has just a few counts. J is TRBJ2-1 and V is TRBV3-1, with no clear D. Germline assignment: CDR1 LGHDT and CDR2 YNNKEL (reference sequence). The length of the CDR3 is 17 residues. The germline V and J ends were trimmed by 0 bases and 0 bases, with 12 bases remaining between them. As DNA, the CDR3 is TGTGCCAGCAGCCAAGATTTTGGCGGAAGCTCCTACAATGAGCAGTTCTTC. Its protein is CASSQDFGGSSYNEQFF.

The rearrangement joins TRBV7-6 to TRBJ2-7; the D gene is possibly TRBD2 (6 bases). This CDR3 has 15 amino acids. Germline loops: CDR1 SGHVS, CDR2 FNYEAQ. The V end lost 1 base, the J end lost 6 bases, and 16 bases lay between the germline ends. CDR3 nucleotide sequence: TGTGCCAGCAGCTTAGATCTAGCGCCGCGGGCCGAGCAGTACTTC. Its protein is CASSLDLAPRAEQYF.

This clonotype was recorded at least ten times. The V and J genes are TRBV7-2 and TRBJ1-4; no clear D gene. Germline V gene lookup returns CDR1 SGHTA and CDR2 FQGNSA. The CDR3 is 15 residues long. V lost 6 bases to trimming and J lost 3 bases, with 14 bases between them. CDR3 region: CASSQARQANEKLFF. Written as DNA, the CDR3 is TGTGCCAGCAGTCAAGCCCGGCAGGCTAATGAAAAACTGTTTTTT.

This clonotype has a count of ten or more. This chain uses TRBV20-1 with TRBJ2-1; possibly TRBD2 for D (5 bases). The V gene lost 5 bases and the J gene lost 4 bases, with 18 bases spanning the gap. The length of the CDR3 is 15 residues. CDR1 is DFQATT and CDR2 is SNEGSKA in the germline V gene (reference sequence). CDR3 in amino acids: CSAPTTPDLYNEQFF. DNA of the CDR3: TGCAGTGCTCCCACAACTCCGGACTTGTACAATGAGCAGTTCTTC.

This clonotype was seen more than once but under ten times. The chain couples TRBV28 to TRBJ2-1; D is unclear. Germline assignment: CDR1 MDHEN and CDR2 SYDVKM. This CDR3 has 15 residues. Trimming left V 3 bases short and J 2 bases short, with 11 bases between. Here the CDR3 reads CASSFSQPTYNEQFF. DNA of the CDR3: TGTGCCAGCAGTTTCTCACAGCCAACCTACAATGAGCAGTTCTTC. Full variable domain (remainder filled in from reference TRBV28 and TRBJ2-1): DVKVTQSSRYLVKRTGEKVFLECVQDMDHENMFWYRQDPGLGLRLIYFSYDVKMKEKGDIPEGYSVSREKKERFSLILESASTNQTSMYLCASSFSQPTYNEQFFGPGTRLTVL.

In this sample, this clonotype turned up many times. The chain employs TRBV7-8 and TRBJ1-2; D call uncertain. V dropped 8 bases and J dropped 2 bases, with 6 bases sitting between them. The CDR3 is made up of 11 amino acids. The V gene's germline CDR1 is SGHVS and CDR2 FQNEAQ. CDR3 sequence reads: CASGTNYGYTF. CDR3 bases: TGTGCCAGCGGCACCAACTATGGCTACACCTTC.

This clonotype was seen repeatedly, ten times or more. The CDR3 here is CAWGTVSGNTIYF. The CDR3 DNA follows: TGTGCCTGGGGGACAGTCTCTGGAAACACCATATATTTT. This chain joins TRBV30 and TRBJ1-3, with 7 bases identical to TRBD1. CDR1 and CDR2 from the germline V gene are GTSNPN and SVGIG (reference sequence). CDR3 length: 13 residues. The V and J ends lost 5 bases and 0 bases, in that order; junction bases with no gene match: 1.

In this sample, this clonotype turned up many times. This rearrangement joins TRBV2 to TRBJ2-1; D gene ambiguous. V lost 2 bases and J lost 0, with 5 bases in between. Germline CDR1 and CDR2: SNHLY and FYNNEI. The CDR3 spans 14 residues. The CDR3 loop is CASSERSSYNEQFF. CDR3 DNA: TGTGCCAGCAGTGAACGGAGCTCCTACAATGAGCAGTTCTTC.

The sample holds a few counts of this clonotype. The chain has TRBV18 and TRBJ1-1, with D possibly matching TRBD1 (6 bases). The V gene lost 5 bases and the J gene lost 4 bases, with 17 bases spanning the gap. The germline CDR1 and CDR2 sequences are KGHSH and LQKENI. The CDR3 is made up of 15 amino acids. CDR3 region: CASSGVGGRGTEAFF. The CDR3 bases are TGTGCCAGCTCAGGGGTCGGGGGGCGAGGCACTGAAGCTTTCTTT.

The chain couples TRBV6-4 to TRBJ1-5; D call uncertain. The germline V and J ends were trimmed by 4 bases and 3 bases, with 7 bases remaining between them. CDR3 length equals 13 residues. Germline V gene sequence: CDR1 MRHNA, CDR2 SNTAGT. CDR3 DNA: TGTGCCAGCAGTGCCGAGTTCAATCAGCCCCAGCATTTT. It codes for CASSAEFNQPQHF.

This clonotype was counted a few times. This chain joins TRBV5-1 and TRBJ2-6; 8 bases are a match to TRBD1. Germline V gene lookup returns CDR1 SGHRS and CDR2 YFSETQ. Losses at the gene ends were 5 bases for V and 2 bases for J; bases not matched to a gene: 9. The CDR3 consists of 17 residues. The CDR3 spells CASSVDRAAAGANVLTF. For the CDR3, the DNA is TGCGCCAGCAGTGTGGACAGGGCCGCAGCTGGGGCCAACGTCCTGACTTTC.

This chain joins TRBV4-2 and TRBJ2-5; 7 bases match TRBD2. The germline V gene encodes CDR1 LGHNA and CDR2 YNFKEQ. The CDR3 has 17 amino acids. The V and J ends lost 0 bases and 1 base, in that order; junction bases with no gene match: 8. CDR3 amino acids: CASSQDLHGGSQETQYF. The CDR3 DNA is TGTGCCAGCAGCCAAGATCTTCACGGGGGGAGCCAAGAGACCCAGTACTTC.

Turning to this clonotype: This may be a read error, as it is one base from a much larger clone. CDR3 in DNA: TGTGCCAGCGGTTCCCCCCGGGACAGGGGGACTCAGCCCCAGCATTTT. Protein sequence: CASGSPRDRGTQPQHF. J is TRBJ1-5 and V is TRBV28, with 11 nucleotides matching TRBD1. Germline V gives CDR1 MDHEN, CDR2 SYDVKM. The CDR3 has 16 amino acids. J gave up 6 bases and V 8 bases, and 12 bases lay outside the gene matches.

J is TRBJ2-5 and V is TRBV5-1; possible D gene TRBD2, 6 bases. This CDR3 region has 13 residues. Germline V gives CDR1 SGHRS, CDR2 YFSETQ. V shed 6 bases and J shed 0 bases, with 9 bases lying between them. CDR3 region: CASNRGNQETQYF. DNA of the CDR3: TGCGCCAGCAACCGGGGGAACCAAGAGACCCAGTACTTC.

The V and J genes are TRBV19 and TRBJ1-4, with unresolved D. Trimming left V 3 bases short and J 4 bases short, with 12 bases between. Per the germline V gene, CDR1 is LNHDA and CDR2 is SQIVND (reference sequence). The CDR3 spans 15 residues. The DNA for the CDR3 is TGTGCCAGTAGTATCGATTGGGCGGATAATGAAAAACTGTTTTTT. Protein: CASSIDWADNEKLFF.

This clonotype was picked up a small number of times. This rearrangement joins TRBV7-9 to TRBJ2-3, with a weak D call TRBD2 (6 bases). V was trimmed by 4 bases and J by 2 bases, leaving 13 bases between them. The CDR3 has 15 amino acids. Germline lookup yields CDR1 SEHNR and CDR2 FQNEAQ (reference sequence). In DNA, the CDR3 is TGTGCCAGCAGCTCGCGTTCGGGAGCCACAGATACGCAGTATTTT. Amino acids: CASSSRSGATDTQYF.

The rearrangement joins TRBV29-1 to TRBJ2-1; 14 bases match TRBD2. CDR3 length: 14 residues. Germline V gene lookup returns CDR1 SQVTM and CDR2 ANQGSEA. Trimming took 7 bases from V and 5 from J; bases not matched to a gene: 4. The CDR3 DNA follows: TGCAGCGCGAGGACTAGCGGGGGGAACAATGAGCAGTTCTTC. The encoded protein is CSARTSGGNNEQFF.

This clonotype was observed a handful of times. The chain employs TRBV28 and TRBJ2-5, with 12 bases that match TRBD2. The CDR3 is made up of 16 amino acids. J lost 2 bases, V lost 3 bases, and 4 bases had no gene match. Germline loops: CDR1 MDHEN, CDR2 SYDVKM. CDR3 sequence reads: CASSLEGLAGQETQYF. The CDR3 DNA reads TGTGCCAGCAGTTTGGAGGGACTAGCGGGTCAAGAGACCCAGTACTTC.

This clonotype was picked up many times. The V gene is TRBV9, the J gene TRBJ2-7; 10 nucleotides line up with TRBD2. With V trimmed by 0 bases and J by 3 bases, 3 bases remained unmatched. The CDR3 has 15 amino acids. CDR1 is SGDLS, CDR2 YYNGEE, per germline. The CDR3 nucleotides read TGTGCCAGCAGCGTAGTAGCGGGAGGCCTCTACGAGCAGTACTTC. Protein: CASSVVAGGLYEQYF.

This clonotype has a count of ten or more. V and J are TRBV28 and TRBJ2-1; 12 nucleotides line up with TRBD2. Trimming at V came to 5 bases and at J to 3 bases, leaving 5 bases not matched to a gene. Germline CDR1 MDHEN, CDR2 SYDVKM. The CDR3 runs 16 residues. CDR3 DNA: TGTGCCAGCAGTGTACTAGCGGGGGGAAACTACAATGAGCAGTTCTTC. Its protein product is CASSVLAGGNYNEQFF. The full variable domain, with the rest looked up from reference TRBV28 and TRBJ2-1, is DVKVTQSSRYLVKRTGEKVFLECVQDMDHENMFWYRQDPGLGLRLIYFSYDVKMKEKGDIPEGYSVSREKKERFSLILESASTNQTSMYLCASSVLAGGNYNEQFFGPGTRLTVL.